This T cell receptor (beta chain) was sequenced in a study of cytomegalovirus exposure and HLA in healthy donors. Study background: The roughly 120 validation repertoires used the same platform as the roughly 700 first-cohort repertoires (as reported by a later analysis).

The repertoire was sequenced with immunoSEQ multiplex PCR; TCRdb's copy has only in-frame clones and lacks some. The sample includes 140,000 or so clones, approximately 89% of them seen just once. Points from the study as a whole: Reported results showed that the classifier diagnosed cytomegalovirus status with high specificity and sensitivity. The study put 150 to 200 TCR beta chains on its list as cytomegalovirus-associated.

On this clone: Antigen specificity is unknown.

Trimming pared 0 bases from V and 0 bases from J, leaving 15 bases between. The germline V gene has CDR1 SGDLS and CDR2 YYNGEE. This CDR3 has 17 residues. This TCR came from a man aged 18 to 29 in good health and CMV-seronegative. The V gene is TRBV9, the J gene TRBJ1-2; D unresolved. Specimen: PBMCs. CDR3 sequence reads: CASSVEVGGGPNYGYTF. The DNA for the CDR3 is TGTGCCAGCAGCGTAGAGGTCGGAGGAGGACCTAACTATGGCTACACCTTC. The variable domain in full, completed from reference TRBV9 and TRBJ1-2, reads DSGVTQTPKHLITATGQRVTLRCSPRSGDLSVYWYQQSLDQGLQFLIQYYNGEERAKGNILERFSAQQFPDLHSELNLSSLELGDSALYFCASSVEVGGGPNYGYTFGSGTRLTVV.